This passage covers 16 T cell receptor beta chains from one sample sequenced in a study of blood T cell repertoires in COVID-19. Method: immunoSEQ multiplex PCR; TCRdb's copy keeps in-frame clones and lacks some. The sample yields under 140,000 clones, roughly 79% seen once. The specimen was peripheral blood. The receptors come from a woman older than 75 with active or convalescent COVID-19.

This chain joins TRBV5-8 and TRBJ1-5, with a weak D call TRBD1 (5 bases). CDR1 and CDR2 from the germline V gene are SGHTS and YDEGEE. This CDR3 region has 15 residues. V gave up 4 bases and J gave up 3 bases, with 14 bases separating them. Here the CDR3 DNA reads TGTGCCAGCAGCCCCCGACAGACCCACAATCAGCCCCAGCATTTT. Translating gives CASSPRQTHNQPQHF. The whole variable domain, remainder taken from reference TRBV5-8 and TRBJ1-5, is EAGVTQSPTHLIKTRGQQATLRCSPISGHTSVYWYQQALGLGLQFLLWYDEGEERNRGNFPPRFSGRQFPNYSSELNVNALELEDSALYLCASSPRQTHNQPQHFGDGTRLSIL.

The gene calls are TRBV5-1 and TRBJ2-3, with a possible D match to TRBD1 (6 bases). V was clipped by 0 bases and J by 6 bases, with 17 bases between them. Germline-derived CDR1 and CDR2 are SGHRS and YFSETQ. This CDR3 contains 16 residues. CDR3 in amino acids: CASSLVGGPQGDTQYF. The CDR3 region has the DNA TGCGCCAGCAGCTTGGTGGGTGGACCCCAGGGGGATACGCAGTATTTT.

The chain is built from TRBV27 and TRBJ2-7, with D perhaps matching TRBD2 (6 bases). Trimming stripped 2 bases from V and 4 bases from J, with 15 bases between. Germline V gives CDR1 MNHEY, CDR2 SMNVEV (reference sequence). There are 15 residues in the CDR3. The CDR3 sequence is CASSLGGLPFYEQYF. CDR3 in DNA: TGTGCCAGCAGTTTAGGAGGACTACCCTTTTACGAGCAGTACTTC.

In the case of this clone: A clone one base away is much larger, so this may be a read error. The same CDR3 also results from other DNA sequences found in this sample. This sequence joins TRBV6-6 and TRBJ2-1; 9 positions match TRBD2. The CDR3 consists of 18 residues. Germline values: CDR1 MNHNY, CDR2 SVGAGI (reference sequence). CDR3 region: CASSLLAGGASGTNEQFF. The CDR3 region has the DNA TGTGCTAGCAGTCTACTCGCAGGCGGGGCTAGCGGGACGAATGAGCAGTTCTTC.

The J gene is TRBJ2-7, the V gene TRBV18, with TRBD1 as a possible D gene (5 bases). The CDR3 totals 14 residues. In germline, CDR1 is KGHSH, CDR2 LQKENI. Deletions cut 6 bases from V and 0 bases from J, with 12 bases between. This chain's CDR3 is CASSQGVGSYEQYF. DNA of the CDR3: TGTGCCAGCTCCCAGGGTGTCGGCTCCTACGAGCAGTACTTC. Looking up the rest from reference TRBV18 and TRBJ2-7 gives the full variable domain: NAGVMQNPRHLVRRRGQEARLRCSPMKGHSHVYWYRQLPEEGLKFMVYLQKENIIDESGMPKERFSAEFPKEGPSILRIQQVVRGDSAAYFCASSQGVGSYEQYFGPGTRLTVT.

V gene TRBV19 combines with J gene TRBJ2-1; the match to TRBD2 covers 11 bases. Germline lookup yields CDR1 LNHDA and CDR2 SQIVND (reference sequence). The CDR3 contains 17 residues. Losses at the gene ends were 3 bases for V and 7 bases for J; bases not matched to a gene: 11. The CDR3 loop is CASSILGLAGGSNEQFF. CDR3 bases: TGTGCCAGTAGTATCCTGGGGCTAGCGGGAGGTTCAAATGAGCAGTTCTTC. The full variable domain, in which reference TRBV19 and TRBJ2-1 provide the parts outside the CDR3, is DGGITQSPKYLFRKEGQNVTLSCEQNLNHDAMYWYRQDPGQGLRLIYYSQIVNDFQKGDIAEGYSVSREKKESFPLTVTSAQKNPTAFYLCASSILGLAGGSNEQFFGPGTRLTVL.

This rearrangement joins TRBV6-5 to TRBJ2-1; D remains unclear. Deletions cut 9 bases from V and 0 bases from J, with 15 bases between. There are 15 residues in the CDR3. CDR1 and CDR2 from the germline V gene are MNHEY and SVGAGI. Here the CDR3 DNA reads TGTGCCAGTTCAACAACCTCTAGCTCCTACAATGAGCAGTTCTTC. Protein: CASSTTSSSYNEQFF.

V and J are TRBV7-8 and TRBJ1-2, with D perhaps matching TRBD1 (5 bases). In germline, CDR1 is SGHVS, CDR2 FQNEAQ. V dropped 2 bases and J dropped 3 bases, with 7 bases sitting between them. This CDR3 has 13 residues. The CDR3 DNA is TGTGCCAGCAGCTTATGGACATACTATGGCTACACCTTC. Protein sequence: CASSLWTYYGYTF.

J is TRBJ2-1 and V is TRBV27; 13 bases fit TRBD2. The CDR3 spans 16 residues. Germline V CDR1 and CDR2: MNHEY, SMNVEV (reference sequence). J lost 4 bases, V lost 3 bases, and 3 bases had no gene match. The CDR3 is CASSFGTSGVYNEQFF. CDR3 nucleotides: TGTGCCAGCAGTTTCGGGACTAGCGGGGTATACAATGAGCAGTTCTTC.

The chain recombines TRBV28 with TRBJ1-1; D might be TRBD1 (6 bases). The ends were cut back, 6 bases at V and 4 bases at J, with 15 bases in the middle. The CDR3 sequence is 14 residues long. Looked up from germline, CDR1 is MDHEN and CDR2 is SYDVKM. The CDR3 loop is CASRVRTVGTEAFF. The CDR3 DNA is TGTGCCAGCAGGGTAAGGACAGTCGGCACTGAAGCTTTCTTT.

J is TRBJ2-7 and V is TRBV6-5; the match to TRBD1 covers 8 bases. The CDR3 has 13 amino acids. The V gene end was trimmed by 6 bases and the J gene end by 5 bases; junction bases not matched to a gene: 6. Germline CDR1 MNHEY, CDR2 SVGAGI. DNA for the CDR3: TGTGCCAGCAGGGCTACAGGGGGACACGAGCAGTACTTC. This sequence encodes CASRATGGHEQYF.

This clone was detected only a few times. The genes are TRBV5-6 and TRBJ1-2; a weak D match, TRBD1 (5 bases). Germline V gene lookup returns CDR1 SGHDT and CDR2 YYEEEE. V was cut by 0 bases and J by 7 bases, with 10 bases left in between. The CDR3 length is 13 residues. The CDR3 DNA sequence: TGTGCCAGCAGCTTGGGGACATTACGTGGCTACACCTTC. It translates to CASSLGTLRGYTF.

This clone showed up just once. The CDR3 sequence: CASSFSWGRDTQYF. CDR3 coding DNA: TGTGCCAGCAGCTTTAGTTGGGGGCGGGATACGCAGTATTTT. The chain has TRBV11-2 and TRBJ2-3, with D possibly being TRBD1 (6 bases). The length of the CDR3 is 14 residues. Trimming cost V 3 bases and J 6 bases, with 13 bases left between them. CDR1 is SGHAT, CDR2 FQNNGV, per germline.

This chain uses TRBV5-1 with TRBJ2-5; TRBD2 matches at 14 bases. The CDR3 contains 17 residues. The J segment lost 3 bases and the V segment lost 2 bases, leaving 6 bases of the junction unmatched. Germline CDR1 SGHRS, CDR2 YFSETQ. In nucleotides, the CDR3 is TGCGCCAGCAGCTTAACCGGGACTAGCGGGGGAAAAGAGACCCAGTACTTC. As protein: CASSLTGTSGGKETQYF.

A word on this clone: At one end the junction does not follow the germline gene, possibly because of a read error. This chain connects TRBV5-1 to TRBJ1-2; D is perhaps TRBD1 (6 bases). The CDR3 length is 15 residues. Germline CDR1 is SGHRS and CDR2 is YFSETQ. The CDR3: CASSLYAGVRYGCTF. CDR3 nucleotides: TGCGCCAGCAGCTTGTACGCAGGGGTACGATATGGCTGCACCTTC. Filled out from reference TRBV5-1 and TRBJ1-2, the complete variable domain reads KAGVTQTPRYLIKTRGQQVTLSCSPISGHRSVSWYQQTPGQGLQFLFEYFSETQRNKGNFPGRFSGRQFSNSRSEMNVSTLELGDSALYLCASSLYAGVRYGCTFGSGTRLTVV.

The chain has TRBV12-5 and TRBJ2-7; the match to TRBD1 covers 7 bases. Germline values: CDR1 LGHNT, CDR2 FRNRAP. The CDR3 sequence is 12 residues long. After removal of 6 bases from V and 10 bases from J, the junction contained 9 bases not matched to a gene. This chain's CDR3 is CASGRDRVIQYF. CDR3 bases: TGTGCTAGTGGACGCGACAGGGTGATTCAGTACTTC.